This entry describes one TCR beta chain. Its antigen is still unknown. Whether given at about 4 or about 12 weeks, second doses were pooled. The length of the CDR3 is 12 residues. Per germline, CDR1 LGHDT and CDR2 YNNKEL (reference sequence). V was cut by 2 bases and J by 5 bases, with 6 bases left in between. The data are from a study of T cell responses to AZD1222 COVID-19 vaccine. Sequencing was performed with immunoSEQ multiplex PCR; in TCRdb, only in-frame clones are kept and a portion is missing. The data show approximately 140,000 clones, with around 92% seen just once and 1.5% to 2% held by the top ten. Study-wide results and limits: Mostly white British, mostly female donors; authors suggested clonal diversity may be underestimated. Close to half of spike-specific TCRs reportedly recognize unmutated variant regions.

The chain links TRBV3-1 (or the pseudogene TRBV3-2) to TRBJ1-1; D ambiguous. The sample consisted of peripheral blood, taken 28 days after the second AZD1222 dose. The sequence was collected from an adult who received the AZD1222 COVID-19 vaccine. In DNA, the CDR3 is TGTGCCAGCAGCCAAACCGGAACTGAAGCTTTCTTT. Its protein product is CASSQTGTEAFF.